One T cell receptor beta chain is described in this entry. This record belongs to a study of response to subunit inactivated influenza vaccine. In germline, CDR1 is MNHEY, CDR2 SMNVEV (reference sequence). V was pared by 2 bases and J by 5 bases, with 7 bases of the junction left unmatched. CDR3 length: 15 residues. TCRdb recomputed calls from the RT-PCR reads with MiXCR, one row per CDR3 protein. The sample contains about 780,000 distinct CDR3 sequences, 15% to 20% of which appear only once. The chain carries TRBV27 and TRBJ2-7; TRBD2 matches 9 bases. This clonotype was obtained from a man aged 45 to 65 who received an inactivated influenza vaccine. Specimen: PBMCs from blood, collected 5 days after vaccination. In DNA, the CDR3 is TGTGCCAGCAGTTTACAAGCGGGGGGCTCTAACGAGCAGTACTTC. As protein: CASSLQAGGSNEQYF.